A single sample gave rise to the 3 T cell receptor beta chains below, sequenced in a study of CD4 T cells in relation to SARS-CoV-2 and coronaviruses (dated by TCRdb to the early 2020s). CD4+ T cells from unexposed donors were collected before the COVID-19 pandemic (2011-2018). The EasySep CD4+ T cell isolation kit was used to isolate CD4+ T cells once the cultures had run for roughly eleven days. Libraries were prepared through the immunoSEQ multiplex PCR assay. Sourced from immuneACCESS, this table was stored by TCRdb with only in-frame sequences that have V and J called. A share of the clones is absent; for the studies checked, an unresolved V gene accounts for under half, and the remainder has no known explanation. Recorded for this sample are about 29,000 clones; roughly three quarters of them occurred a single time. The ten largest make up 16% of the sample. No antigen has been identified for these receptors.

Sequencing was carried out using CD4+ T cells from PBMCs, cultured in vitro. The receptors derive from a human donor in good health.

This sequence joins TRBV9 and TRBJ1-1, with TRBD1 identical over 9 bases. CDR1 and CDR2 (germline): SGDLS, YYNGEE. This CDR3 spans 13 amino acids. V lost 0 bases and J lost 11; bases outside the gene matches: 5. The CDR3, as DNA: TGTGCCAGCAGCGTAGGCGGACAGGGGATGGCTTTCTTT. This gives the protein CASSVGGQGMAFF.

The gene calls are TRBV18 and TRBJ1-5; maybe TRBD1 (6 bases). The CDR3 contains 14 residues. V dropped 2 bases and J dropped 5 bases, with 10 bases sitting between them. The germline V gene encodes CDR1 KGHSH and CDR2 LQKENI. Written as DNA, the CDR3 is TGTGCCAGCTCACCAAGCGGGGGCCATCAGCCCCAGCATTTT. Protein product: CASSPSGGHQPQHF.

The rearrangement links TRBV29-1 to TRBJ2-1; D not resolved. The CDR3 sequence is 12 residues long. Trimming shortened V by 6 bases and J by 6 bases, and 12 bases separated the two germline ends. Germline V lookup: CDR1 SQVTM, CDR2 ANQGSEA. The CDR3 loop reads CSVELHVNEQFF. The CDR3, as DNA: TGCAGCGTAGAACTACACGTCAATGAGCAGTTCTTC.